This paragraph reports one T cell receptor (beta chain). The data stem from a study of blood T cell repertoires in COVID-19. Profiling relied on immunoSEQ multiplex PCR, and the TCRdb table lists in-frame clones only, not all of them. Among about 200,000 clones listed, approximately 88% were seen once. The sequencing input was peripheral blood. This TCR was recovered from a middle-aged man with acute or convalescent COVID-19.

The CDR3 DNA follows: TGTGCCAGCAGCTTAGACCAAGGACAGGTGTCCGGTGAGCAGTTCTTC. It specifies CASSLDQGQVSGEQFF. The chain has TRBV7-8 and TRBJ2-1; 7 nucleotides align to TRBD1. The CDR3 loop spans 16 amino acids. Trimming took 1 base from V and 9 from J; bases not matched to a gene: 12. Germline CDR1 and CDR2: SGHVS and FQNEAQ. The full variable domain, completed using reference TRBV7-8 and TRBJ2-1, is GAGVSQSPRYKVAKRGQDVALRCDPISGHVSLFWYQQALGQGPEFLTYFQNEAQLDKSGLPSDRFFAERPEGSVSTLKIQRTQQEDSAVYLCASSLDQGQVSGEQFFGPGTRLTVL.